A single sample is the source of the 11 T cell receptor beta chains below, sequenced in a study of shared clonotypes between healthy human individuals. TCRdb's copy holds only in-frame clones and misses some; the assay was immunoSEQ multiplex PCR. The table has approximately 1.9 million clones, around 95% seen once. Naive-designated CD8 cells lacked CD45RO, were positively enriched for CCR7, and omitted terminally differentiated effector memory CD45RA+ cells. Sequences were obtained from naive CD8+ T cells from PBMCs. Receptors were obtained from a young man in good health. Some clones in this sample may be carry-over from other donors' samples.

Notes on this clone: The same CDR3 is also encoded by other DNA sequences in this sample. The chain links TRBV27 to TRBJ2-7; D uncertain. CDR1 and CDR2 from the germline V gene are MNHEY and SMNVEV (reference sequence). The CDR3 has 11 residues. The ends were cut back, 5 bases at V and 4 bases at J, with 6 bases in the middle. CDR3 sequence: CASSTTYEQYF. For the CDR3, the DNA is TGTGCCAGCAGTACAACATACGAGCAGTACTTC.

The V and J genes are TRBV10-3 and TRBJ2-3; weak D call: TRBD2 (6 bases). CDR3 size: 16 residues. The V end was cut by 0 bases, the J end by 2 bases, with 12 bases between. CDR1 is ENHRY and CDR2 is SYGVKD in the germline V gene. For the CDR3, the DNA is TGTGCCATCAGTGAGTCGAAGGCTAGCGTCACAGATACGCAGTATTTT. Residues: CAISESKASVTDTQYF.

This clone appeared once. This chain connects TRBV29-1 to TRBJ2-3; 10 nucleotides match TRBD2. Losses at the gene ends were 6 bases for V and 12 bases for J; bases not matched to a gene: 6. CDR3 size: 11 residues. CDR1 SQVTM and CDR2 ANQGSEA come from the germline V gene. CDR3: CSVPTSGIQYF. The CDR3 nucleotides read TGCAGCGTACCCACTAGCGGGATCCAGTATTTT.

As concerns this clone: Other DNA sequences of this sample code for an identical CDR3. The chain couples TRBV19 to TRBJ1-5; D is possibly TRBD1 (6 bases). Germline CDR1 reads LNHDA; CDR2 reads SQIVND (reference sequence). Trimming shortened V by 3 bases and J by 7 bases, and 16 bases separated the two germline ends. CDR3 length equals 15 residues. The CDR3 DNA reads TGTGCCAGTAGTATCCCTGGGGGCTGGGGACAGCCCCAGCATTTT. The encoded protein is CASSIPGGWGQPQHF.

The CDR3 here is CASRRDLSGNQPQHF. DNA of the CDR3: TGTGCCAGCAGGCGGGACTTAAGCGGGAATCAGCCCCAGCATTTT. V usage is TRBV27 and J usage is TRBJ1-5; the D gene is possibly TRBD1 (5 bases). The V and J ends lost 6 bases and 4 bases respectively, with 16 bases between them. Germline CDR1 and CDR2: MNHEY and SMNVEV (reference sequence). The length of the CDR3 is 15 residues.

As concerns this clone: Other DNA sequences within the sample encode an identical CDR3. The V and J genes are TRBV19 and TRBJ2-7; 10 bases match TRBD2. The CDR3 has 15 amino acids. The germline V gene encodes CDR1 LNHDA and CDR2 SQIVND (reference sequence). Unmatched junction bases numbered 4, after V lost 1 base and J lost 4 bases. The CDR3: CASSIGASGGYEQYF. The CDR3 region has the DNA TGTGCCAGTAGTATAGGGGCTAGCGGGGGTTACGAGCAGTACTTC.

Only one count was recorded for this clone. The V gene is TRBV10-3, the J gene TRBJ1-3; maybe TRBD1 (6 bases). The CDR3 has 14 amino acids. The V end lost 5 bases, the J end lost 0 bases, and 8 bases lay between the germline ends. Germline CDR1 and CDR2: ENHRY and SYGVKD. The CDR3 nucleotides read TGTGCCATCAGTCCGGGGGCCTCTGGAAACACCATATATTTT. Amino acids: CAISPGASGNTIYF.

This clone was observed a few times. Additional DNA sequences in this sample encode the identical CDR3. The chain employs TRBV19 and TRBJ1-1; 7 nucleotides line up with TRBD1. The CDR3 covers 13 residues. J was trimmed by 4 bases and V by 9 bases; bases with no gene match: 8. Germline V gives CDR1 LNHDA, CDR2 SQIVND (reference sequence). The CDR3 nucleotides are TGTGCCAGCCGACAGGGCGCTGTCACTGAAGCTTTCTTT. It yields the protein CASRQGAVTEAFF.

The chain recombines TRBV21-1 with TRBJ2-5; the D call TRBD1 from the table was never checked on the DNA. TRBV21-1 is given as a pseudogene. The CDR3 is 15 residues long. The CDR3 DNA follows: TGTGCCACCTCAACCTGGGACAGGGGCGAAGAGACCCAGTACTTC. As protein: CATSTWDRGEETQYF.

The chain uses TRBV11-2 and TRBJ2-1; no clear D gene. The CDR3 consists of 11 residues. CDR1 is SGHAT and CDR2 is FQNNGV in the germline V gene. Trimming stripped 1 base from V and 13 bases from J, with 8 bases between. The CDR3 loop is CASSLGRGQFF. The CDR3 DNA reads TGTGCCAGCAGCTTAGGTCGAGGTCAGTTCTTC.

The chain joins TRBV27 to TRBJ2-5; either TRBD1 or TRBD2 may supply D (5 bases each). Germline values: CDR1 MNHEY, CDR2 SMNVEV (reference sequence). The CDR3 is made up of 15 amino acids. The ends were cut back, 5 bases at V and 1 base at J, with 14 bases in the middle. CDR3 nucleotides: TGTGCCAGCAGTCCCCCGGGACGGATCCAAGAGACCCAGTACTTC. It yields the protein CASSPPGRIQETQYF.